This T cell receptor (beta chain) was found in a study of T cells after yellow fever vaccination. With regard to this clonotype: Its antigen is not identified.

Via MiXCR, TCRdb re-called the 5' RACE reads, giving one row per CDR3 protein. The repertoire holds 500,000 to 550,000 distinct CDR3 sequences, with just over 20% as singletons. Overall study findings and caveats: FACS-sorted repertoires could contain abundant clonotypes contaminating from the bulk population. Clones from primary vaccination mostly reappeared after the booster (around 96% CD4, about 85% CD8).

V gave up 3 bases and J gave up 0 bases, with 17 bases separating them. Germline values: CDR1 SGHAT, CDR2 FQNNGV. CDR3 length: 17 amino acids. This rearrangement joins TRBV11-2 to TRBJ1-1, with D unresolved. The clonotype originates from a man aged 18 to 30 who received the YFV17D yellow fever vaccine. The sample here was PBMCs, taken 21 days after the first yellow fever vaccination. CDR3 sequence: CASSFDFRRGLNTEAFF. The CDR3, as DNA: TGTGCCAGCAGCTTTGATTTTCGTCGCGGCTTGAACACTGAAGCTTTCTTT.